These 15 T cell receptor beta chains were sequenced from one sample in a study of blood T cell repertoires in COVID-19. Some clones are missing from TCRdb's copy, which holds only in-frame ones; the method was immunoSEQ multiplex PCR. The data show almost 350,000 clones, with almost 90% seen just once and just over 1% held by the top ten. Input material: PBMCs or T cells enriched from blood (not recorded which). These receptors were taken from a woman under 40 who had been exposed to COVID-19.

This chain joins TRBV6-1 and TRBJ1-5, with D hard to call. The CDR3 sequence is 15 residues long. The V gene lost 0 bases and the J gene lost 7 bases, with 13 bases spanning the gap. Germline loops: CDR1 MNHNS, CDR2 SASEGT. The CDR3 sequence: CASSEALHGGQPQHF. CDR3 DNA: TGTGCCAGCAGTGAAGCGCTTCATGGAGGGCAGCCCCAGCATTTT.

The V call is TRBV19, the J call TRBJ2-7; TRBD2 aligns across 12 bases. The CDR3 extends over 15 amino acids. Germline-derived CDR1 and CDR2 are LNHDA and SQIVND (reference sequence). V lost 4 bases, J lost 0 bases, and 1 base stayed unmatched. Here the CDR3 DNA reads TGTGCCAGTAGTACGACTAGCGGGAGCTCCTACGAGCAGTACTTC. Amino acid sequence: CASSTTSGSSYEQYF.

This chain uses TRBV2 with TRBJ1-5, with 9 bases fitting TRBD1. V trimming: 8 bases; J trimming: 2 bases; junction bases outside the gene matches: 7. Germline V gives CDR1 SNHLY, CDR2 FYNNEI. The CDR3 covers 15 residues. CDR3 coding DNA: TGTGCCAGCGGTACAACAGGGGGCGGCAATCAGCCCCAGCATTTT. This sequence encodes CASGTTGGGNQPQHF.

The rearrangement joins TRBV7-4 to TRBJ1-5, with a possible D match to TRBD1 (5 bases). Trimming pared 5 bases from V and 4 bases from J, leaving 24 bases between. The CDR3 length is 18 residues. The V gene's germline CDR1 is SGHVT and CDR2 SQSDAQ. CDR3 residues: CASSPHANRFRWNQPQHF. CDR3 nucleotides: TGTGCCAGCAGCCCACACGCTAACAGGTTCAGGTGGAATCAGCCCCAGCATTTT.

This clone was recorded only once. The chain links TRBV20-1 to TRBJ1-1; D uncertain. V lost 7 bases and J lost 3, with 6 bases in between. This CDR3 has 10 residues. Germline CDR1 DFQATT, CDR2 SNEGSKA (reference sequence). CDR3 DNA: TGCAGTGTTCCGGACACTGAAGCTTTCTTT. Protein product: CSVPDTEAFF.

Concerning this clone: Other DNA sequences of this sample code for an identical CDR3. The V gene is TRBV28, the J gene TRBJ1-1; D possibly corresponds to TRBD1 (5 bases). V lost 6 bases to trimming and J lost 5 bases, with 10 bases between them. The CDR3 consists of 12 residues. Germline CDR1 MDHEN, CDR2 SYDVKM. CDR3 sequence reads: CASSLGVTEAFF. The CDR3 DNA is TGTGCCAGCAGCCTAGGGGTTACTGAAGCTTTCTTT.

The gene calls are TRBV4-2 and TRBJ1-3, with D possibly TRBD1 on 5 matching bases. There are 19 residues in the CDR3. Germline V gives CDR1 LGHNA, CDR2 YNFKEQ. V was trimmed by 0 bases and J by 0 bases, leaving 18 bases between them. This CDR3 is CASSQDQGASDRSGNTIYF. DNA for the CDR3: TGTGCCAGCAGCCAAGATCAAGGGGCTAGCGACCGCTCTGGAAACACCATATATTTT.

This clone was detected only once. A read error may produce the germline difference seen at one junction end. The CDR3 coding sequence is TGCTGTAGCGGGAGTCGATTTAATGAGCAGTTCTTC. It translates to CCSGSRFNEQFF. This chain uses TRBV6-5 with TRBJ2-1, with 9 bases aligning to TRBD2. Germline V gives CDR1 MNHEY, CDR2 SVGAGI. This CDR3 spans 12 amino acids.

This chain links TRBV5-1 with TRBJ2-1, with 9 bases lining up with TRBD1. CDR3 length equals 15 residues. The V segment lost 5 bases and the J segment 3 bases; nucleotides outside the gene matches: 6. The germline CDR1 and CDR2 sequences are SGHRS and YFSETQ. CDR3 bases: TGCGCCAGCAGTCTCGGGGACAGGGACTACAATGAGCAGTTCTTC. It translates to CASSLGDRDYNEQFF.

The rearrangement uses TRBV11-3 and TRBJ1-2; TRBD1 aligns across 7 bases. The CDR3 sequence is 14 residues long. Germline CDR1 reads SGHNT; CDR2 reads YENEEA. V was clipped by 0 bases and J by 5 bases; unmatched bases: 3. DNA of the CDR3: TGTGCCAGCAGCTTAGAGGGGACAGCGTATGGCTACACCTTC. It specifies CASSLEGTAYGYTF.

The chain couples TRBV27 to TRBJ2-1; weak D call: TRBD2 (6 bases). Germline CDR1 is MNHEY and CDR2 is SMNVEV (reference sequence). Trimming shortened V by 2 bases and J by 12 bases, and 14 bases separated the two germline ends. CDR3 length: 13 residues. The CDR3 sequence: CASSLERWGGQFF. CDR3 sequence (DNA): TGTGCCAGCAGTTTAGAGAGATGGGGAGGGCAGTTCTTC.

The DNA of the CDR3 is TGCGCCAGCAGCCAAGAAGGGGGAAGCTATAGCAATCAGCCCCAGCATTTT. Protein product: CASSQEGGSYSNQPQHF. The V and J genes are TRBV4-1 and TRBJ1-5, with D perhaps matching TRBD1 (6 bases). The CDR3 has 17 amino acids. Trimming pared 0 bases from V and 0 bases from J, leaving 12 bases between. Germline CDR1 reads MGHRA; CDR2 reads YSYEKL.

The chain couples TRBV6-5 to TRBJ2-7; no reliable D call. There are 14 residues in the CDR3. The ends were cut back, 1 base at V and 0 bases at J, with 7 bases in the middle. The germline gives CDR1 MNHEY, CDR2 SVGAGI. CDR3 DNA: TGTGCCAGCAGTTACTTGTACAGCTCCTACGAGCAGTACTTC. This encodes CASSYLYSSYEQYF.

V usage is TRBV28 and J usage is TRBJ1-2, with no clear D. V was pared by 5 bases and J by 6 bases, with 13 bases between. Per germline, CDR1 MDHEN and CDR2 SYDVKM. This CDR3 is built from 13 residues. The CDR3 DNA reads as TGTGCCAGCAGTACTATCCTGAAGGATGGCTACACCTTC. Translated: CASSTILKDGYTF.

The V and J genes are TRBV7-3 and TRBJ2-1, with 7 bases that match TRBD2. The CDR3 runs 13 residues. Germline loops: CDR1 SGHTA, CDR2 FQGTGA. Losses at the gene ends were 6 bases for V and 7 bases for J; bases not matched to a gene: 6. The CDR3 nucleotides read TGTGCCAGCAGGGCGGGAGAGGGTAATGAGCAGTTCTTC. Protein sequence: CASRAGEGNEQFF.